The 21 T cell receptor beta chains listed next were all sequenced from one sample in a study of regulatory T cells in long-lasting Graves disease. Regarding time point: newly diagnosed GD, antithyroid drugs for less than 3 months. Generation of the TCR library employed RNA extracted from PBMCs. Arm-PCR of CDR3 regions with iRepertoire HTBI primers generated TCR beta libraries. MiXCR, run by TCRdb on the multiplex PCR reads, gives a single entry per CDR3 protein. The table includes 240,000 or so distinct CDR3 sequences, 20% to 25% detected once. The starting material was peripheral blood mononuclear cells (PBMCs), obtained at new diagnosis, from a patient treated with antithyroid drugs. Every receptor here comes from a female donor with Graves disease.

This clonotype occurred a few times. V and J are TRBV7-9 and TRBJ1-4; TRBD1 is a possible D gene (5 bases). Trimming took 5 bases from V and 7 from J, leaving 23 bases between them. This CDR3 spans 17 amino acids. CDR1 and CDR2 from the germline V gene are SEHNR and FQNEAQ (reference sequence). The CDR3 is CASSPRDFSVLGEKLFF. The CDR3 nucleotides read TGTGCCAGCAGCCCCCGGGACTTTTCGGTCTTAGGTGAAAAACTGTTTTTT.

This clonotype has at least ten counts. The chain employs TRBV12-5 and TRBJ2-5; TRBD2 aligns across 10 bases. V dropped 8 bases and J dropped 7; count of bases not matched to a gene: 10. Germline V gene lookup returns CDR1 LGHNT and CDR2 FRNRAP. This CDR3 comprises 14 residues. The CDR3 spells CASNSEAGGGTQYF. CDR3 nucleotide sequence: TGTGCTAGTAACTCTGAAGCGGGAGGGGGGACCCAGTACTTC. The full variable domain, its missing parts supplied by reference TRBV12-5 and TRBJ2-5, is DARVTQTPRHKVTEMGQEVTMRCQPILGHNTVFWYRQTMMQGLELLAYFRNRAPLDDSGMPKDRFSAEMPDATLATLKIQPSEPRDSAVYFCASNSEAGGGTQYFGPGTRLLVL.

This clonotype was picked up a small number of times. J is TRBJ1-3 and V is TRBV7-9; perhaps TRBD1 as D (6 bases). The germline V and J ends were trimmed by 2 bases and 0 bases, with 11 bases remaining between them. The CDR3 runs to 16 residues. Germline V lookup: CDR1 SEHNR, CDR2 FQNEAQ (reference sequence). Here the CDR3 reads CASSLRPGVSGNTIYF. The CDR3 bases are TGTGCCAGCAGCTTAAGGCCAGGGGTCTCTGGAAACACCATATATTTT.

A word on this clonotype: It may be a read error: a sequence one base away is much more abundant. The V and J genes are TRBV29-1 and TRBJ2-1, with a weak D call TRBD1 (6 bases). Germline assignment: CDR1 SQVTM and CDR2 ANQGSEA. The CDR3 totals 13 residues. The CDR3 sequence: CSVTPGRGNEQLF. The CDR3 DNA reads TGCAGCGTAACCCCGGGCAGGGGCAATGAGCAGCTCTTC.

About this clonotype itself: This may be a read error: a much more frequent sequence differs by one nucleotide. This chain uses TRBV3-1 with TRBJ1-2; TRBD1 agrees at 8 bases. The V gene's germline CDR1 is LGHDT and CDR2 YNNKEL (reference sequence). The CDR3 is 19 amino acids. For the CDR3, the DNA is TGTGCCAGCAGCCAAGAGCTTCGGGGTGGCAGGGGGCGTATGGATGGCCACACCTTC. Protein: CASSQELRGGRGRMDGHTF. The full variable domain, with the rest looked up from reference TRBV3-1 and TRBJ1-2, is DTAVSQTPKYLVTQMGNDKSIKCEQNLGHDTMYWYKQDSKKFLKIMFSYNNKELIINETVPNRFSPKSPDKAHLNLHINSLELGDSAVYFCASSQELRGGRGRMDGHTFGSGTRLTVV.

This clonotype was recorded at least ten times. The chain has TRBV6-2 or TRBV6-3 and TRBJ2-5; D might be TRBD1 (5 bases). Trimming took 6 bases from V and 5 from J, leaving 22 bases between them. CDR3 size: 16 residues. Germline-derived CDR1 and CDR2 are MNHEY and SVGEGT. CDR3 coding DNA: TGTGCCAGCAGAACGATAGGGGCCATGGTCGGGGAGACCCAGTACTTC. This encodes CASRTIGAMVGETQYF.

This clonotype was found many times. V gene TRBV6-1 combines with J gene TRBJ2-7, with 8 bases fitting TRBD1. This CDR3 spans 14 amino acids. CDR1 MNHNS and CDR2 SASEGT come from the germline V gene. Losses at the gene ends were 5 bases for V and 4 bases for J; bases not matched to a gene: 7. The CDR3 protein is CASSSRDRRYEQYF. The CDR3 DNA reads as TGTGCCAGCAGTAGCCGGGACAGGAGGTACGAGCAGTACTTC.

The genes are TRBV7-2 and TRBJ2-7, with TRBD2 matching over 11 bases. V shed 5 bases and J 5 bases; nucleotides not matched to a gene: 5. This CDR3 has 14 amino acids. Germline V gene lookup returns CDR1 SGHTA and CDR2 FQGNSA. This chain's CDR3 is CASSQGGLADEQYF. CDR3 nucleotide sequence: TGTGCCAGCAGCCAAGGGGGACTAGCGGACGAGCAGTACTTC. Looking up the rest from reference TRBV7-2 and TRBJ2-7 gives the full variable domain: GAGVSQSPSNKVTEKGKDVELRCDPISGHTALYWYRQSLGQGLEFLIYFQGNSAPDKSGLPSDRFSAERTGGSVSTLTIQRTQQEDSAVYLCASSQGGLADEQYFGPGTRLTVT.

This clonotype was seen ten or more times. This chain links TRBV11-3 with TRBJ1-3; unclear D gene. V shed 1 base and J shed 4 bases, with 5 bases lying between them. The CDR3 length is 13 residues. Germline loops: CDR1 SGHNT, CDR2 YENEEA. The CDR3 protein is CASSLVSGNTIYF. Here the CDR3 DNA reads TGTGCCAGCAGCTTAGTCTCCGGAAACACCATATATTTT.

This clonotype was detected ten times or more. The chain combines TRBV30 with TRBJ2-5; D is unresolved. Trimming removed 0 bases from V and 6 bases from J, with 11 bases in between. This CDR3 is 13 amino acids long. In germline, CDR1 is GTSNPN, CDR2 SVGIG (reference sequence). CDR3 sequence: CAWSVTSRQTQYF. Written as DNA, the CDR3 is TGTGCCTGGAGTGTAACCTCCCGCCAGACCCAGTACTTC.

This clonotype was observed at least ten times. The rearrangement joins TRBV20-1 to TRBJ2-5; the D is unclear. This CDR3 comprises 13 residues. V was clipped by 2 bases and J by 2 bases, with 9 bases between them. The V gene's germline CDR1 is DFQATT and CDR2 SNEGSKA (reference sequence). The CDR3 DNA follows: TGCAGTGCTAGAAGAACGGCACAAGAGACCCAGTACTTC. Translated, it gives CSARRTAQETQYF.

This clonotype was seen at least ten times. V and J are TRBV5-1 and TRBJ1-1; tentatively, D is TRBD1 (5 bases). Per germline, CDR1 SGHRS and CDR2 YFSETQ. CDR3 length: 12 residues. V lost 3 bases and J lost 3, with 6 bases in between. The CDR3 here is CASSWGDTEAFF. DNA of the CDR3: TGCGCCAGCAGCTGGGGGGACACTGAAGCTTTCTTT. The full variable domain, its missing parts supplied by reference TRBV5-1 and TRBJ1-1, is KAGVTQTPRYLIKTRGQQVTLSCSPISGHRSVSWYQQTPGQGLQFLFEYFSETQRNKGNFPGRFSGRQFSNSRSEMNVSTLELGDSALYLCASSWGDTEAFFGQGTRLTVV.

The rearrangement uses TRBV24-1 and TRBJ2-1; TRBD2 is a possible D gene (6 bases). This CDR3 contains 16 residues. The germline gives CDR1 KGHDR, CDR2 SFDVKD. V was shortened by 4 bases and J by 0 bases, with 12 bases between the two germline ends. The CDR3 sequence is CATSDPLAYSYNEQFF. CDR3 DNA: TGTGCCACCAGTGACCCCCTAGCGTACTCCTACAATGAGCAGTTCTTC.

This clonotype was detected once. The DNA of the CDR3 is TGCGCCAGCAGAGTGGGGCCAGTGAACACCGGGGAGCTGTTTTTT. Translated: CASRVGPVNTGELFF. V is TRBV10-2 and J is TRBJ2-2; possible D gene TRBD1, 5 bases. Trimming stripped 6 bases from V and 1 base from J, with 12 bases between. From germline, CDR1 is WSHSY and CDR2 SAAADI. This CDR3 is 15 amino acids long.

This clonotype has ten or more counts. The chain is built from TRBV6-5 and TRBJ1-1, with D unresolved. The V end lost 2 bases, the J end lost 2 bases, and 6 bases lay between the germline ends. Per germline, CDR1 MNHEY and CDR2 SVGAGI. The CDR3 is 13 residues long. This CDR3 is CASSYNSNTEAFF. CDR3 DNA: TGTGCCAGCAGTTACAACTCAAACACTGAAGCTTTCTTT.

There are many counts of this clonotype. This rearrangement joins TRBV20-1 to TRBJ2-5; unclear D gene. The germline V gene encodes CDR1 DFQATT and CDR2 SNEGSKA (reference sequence). Trimming stripped 0 bases from V and 5 bases from J, with 22 bases between. The CDR3 has 17 amino acids. CDR3 bases: TGCAGTGCTAGAGAAGAATCGTGGCCGCTCGTCAGGGAGACCCAGTACTTC. Residues: CSAREESWPLVRETQYF.

This clonotype was seen at least ten times. This chain joins TRBV5-1 and TRBJ2-1, with D perhaps TRBD1 or TRBD2 (5 bases each). The length of the CDR3 is 15 residues. CDR1 is SGHRS and CDR2 is YFSETQ in the germline V gene. Trimming pared 6 bases from V and 8 bases from J, leaving 21 bases between. CDR3 residues: CASTPRDGKGDEQFF. CDR3 sequence (DNA): TGCGCCAGCACCCCTAGGGACGGTAAAGGGGATGAGCAGTTCTTC.

This chain connects TRBV5-6 to TRBJ1-3, with D hard to call. From germline, CDR1 is SGHDT and CDR2 YYEEEE. Trimming took 0 bases from V and 5 from J, leaving 9 bases between them. The CDR3 covers 14 residues. The chain's CDR3 is CASSLAGRRNTIYF. CDR3 coding DNA: TGTGCCAGCAGCTTGGCCGGGAGAAGAAACACCATATATTTT.

Notes on this clonotype: This sequence may be a read error, since a much larger clone differs from it by one base. This chain links TRBV7-2 with TRBJ2-1, with a tentative D call TRBD2 (5 bases). CDR3 size: 15 residues. Germline V gene lookup returns CDR1 SGHTA and CDR2 FQGNSA. V was pared by 1 base and J by 5 bases, with 12 bases between. CDR3 DNA: TGTGCCAGCAGCTTAGGGGCTAGCAGAAACAATGAGCAGTTCTTC. It codes for CASSLGASRNNEQFF.

This chain joins TRBV10-3 and TRBJ1-6, with TRBD1 matching 7 bases. Germline CDR1 is ENHRY and CDR2 is SYGVKD. V was pared by 10 bases and J by 5 bases, with 5 bases of the junction left unmatched. The CDR3 runs 13 residues. The CDR3 DNA is TGTGCCACAGCAACAGGGGATAATTCACCCCTCCACTTT. Its translation: CATATGDNSPLHF.

This rearrangement joins TRBV19 to TRBJ2-1; TRBD1 agrees at 10 bases. This CDR3 has 13 residues. Trimming removed 6 bases from V and 15 bases from J; junction bases left unmatched: 11. Germline V gives CDR1 LNHDA, CDR2 SQIVND (reference sequence). The CDR3 DNA is TGTGCCAGTAGAAACCGGGACAGGGGTTTTCCGTTCTTC. Its translation is CASRNRDRGFPFF.